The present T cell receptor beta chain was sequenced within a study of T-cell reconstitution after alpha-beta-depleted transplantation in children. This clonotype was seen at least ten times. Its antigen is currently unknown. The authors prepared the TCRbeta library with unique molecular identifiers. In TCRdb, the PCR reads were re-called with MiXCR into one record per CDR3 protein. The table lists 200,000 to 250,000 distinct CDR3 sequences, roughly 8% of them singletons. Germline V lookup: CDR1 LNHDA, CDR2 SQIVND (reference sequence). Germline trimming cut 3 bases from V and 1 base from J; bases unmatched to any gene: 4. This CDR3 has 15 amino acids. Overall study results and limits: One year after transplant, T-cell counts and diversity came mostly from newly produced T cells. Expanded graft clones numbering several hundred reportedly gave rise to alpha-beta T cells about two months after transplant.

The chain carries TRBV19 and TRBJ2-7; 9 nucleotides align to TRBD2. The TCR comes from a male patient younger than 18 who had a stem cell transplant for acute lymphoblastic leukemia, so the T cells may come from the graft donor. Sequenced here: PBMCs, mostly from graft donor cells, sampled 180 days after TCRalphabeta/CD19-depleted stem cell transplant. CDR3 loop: CASSIVAGESYEQYF. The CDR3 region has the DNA TGTGCCAGTAGTATCGTAGCGGGAGAGTCCTACGAGCAGTACTTC.